What follows are 19 T cell receptor beta chains derived from one specimen sequenced in a study of T cell responses to AZD1222 COVID-19 vaccine. The table came from immunoSEQ multiplex PCR; TCRdb's copy has only in-frame clones and leaves some out. Here the sample spans approximately 74,000 clones, around 78% being singletons. Source: peripheral blood, taken 28 days after the second AZD1222 dose. These receptors were obtained from an adult who received the AZD1222 COVID-19 vaccine.

The chain links TRBV18 to TRBJ1-1, with TRBD1 as a possible D gene (5 bases). There are 13 residues in the CDR3. Germline values: CDR1 KGHSH, CDR2 LQKENI. V was cut by 4 bases and J by 8 bases, with 14 bases left in between. The DNA of the CDR3 is TGTGCCAGCTCACAGGGGAGGAAATCAGAAGCTTTCTTT. This gives the protein CASSQGRKSEAFF.

The V call is TRBV5-1, the J call TRBJ1-3, with 7 nucleotides matching TRBD1. CDR1 is SGHRS, CDR2 YFSETQ, per germline. Trimming took 5 bases from V and 7 from J; bases not matched to a gene: 12. CDR3 length equals 15 residues. CDR3 nucleotides: TGCGCCAGCAGACTCGACAGGGTGGAAACGAACACCATATATTTT. This sequence encodes CASRLDRVETNTIYF.

Worth noting for this clone: This CDR3 is also generated by other DNA sequences in the sample. The chain joins TRBV18 to TRBJ2-5; D is ambiguous. Germline V lookup: CDR1 KGHSH, CDR2 LQKENI. Trimming left V 2 bases short and J 5 bases short, with 3 bases between. The CDR3 runs to 11 residues. CDR3 nucleotide sequence: TGTGCCAGCTCACCAAAGGAGACCCAGTACTTC. Translating gives CASSPKETQYF. Full variable domain (missing parts from reference TRBV18 and TRBJ2-5): NAGVMQNPRHLVRRRGQEARLRCSPMKGHSHVYWYRQLPEEGLKFMVYLQKENIIDESGMPKERFSAEFPKEGPSILRIQQVVRGDSAAYFCASSPKETQYFGPGTRLLVL.

This chain links TRBV6-5 with TRBJ2-3; 14 positions agree with TRBD2. V was pared by 2 bases and J by 5 bases, with 0 bases of the junction left unmatched. CDR1 and CDR2 (germline): MNHEY, SVGAGI. The CDR3 spans 15 residues. As DNA, the CDR3 is TGTGCCAGCAGTTACGGACTAGCGGGAGGAGATACGCAGTATTTT. Its protein is CASSYGLAGGDTQYF.

This chain uses TRBV12-3 or TRBV12-4 with TRBJ2-7, with TRBD2 as a possible D gene (5 bases). CDR3 length: 12 amino acids. V shed 3 bases and J shed 3 bases, with 6 bases lying between them. The CDR3 bases are TGTGCCAGCAGTTTTCGGGGCTACGAGCAGTACTTC. Translating gives CASSFRGYEQYF.

V usage is TRBV5-1 and J usage is TRBJ2-6; D may be TRBD2 (5 bases). The germline CDR1 and CDR2 sequences are SGHRS and YFSETQ. This CDR3 has 16 amino acids. V was shortened by 0 bases and J by 4 bases, with 11 bases between the two germline ends. The CDR3 reads CASSLGRPSGANVLTF. The CDR3 nucleotides read TGCGCCAGCAGCTTGGGGAGGCCGTCGGGGGCCAACGTCCTGACTTTC.

This rearrangement joins TRBV19 to TRBJ1-4; D is ambiguous. Germline V gene lookup returns CDR1 LNHDA and CDR2 SQIVND (reference sequence). This CDR3 contains 14 residues. The germline V and J ends were trimmed by 8 bases and 5 bases, with 15 bases remaining between them. The CDR3 protein is CASRRTARNEKLFF. The CDR3 DNA reads as TGTGCCAGTCGAAGGACGGCCCGGAATGAAAAACTGTTTTTT.

The chain employs TRBV19 and TRBJ2-4; either TRBD1 or TRBD2 may supply D (5 bases each). Germline V gene lookup returns CDR1 LNHDA and CDR2 SQIVND (reference sequence). The length of the CDR3 is 14 residues. The V gene lost 7 bases and the J gene lost 4 bases, with 14 bases spanning the gap. The CDR3 DNA reads TGTGCCAGTACCCAGATAGGGGAGAAAAACATTCAGTACTTC. Amino acid sequence: CASTQIGEKNIQYF.

The J gene is TRBJ2-7, the V gene TRBV6-2 or TRBV6-3; TRBD2 matches at 10 bases. Germline values: CDR1 MNHEY, CDR2 SVGEGT. The V segment lost 0 bases and the J segment 5 bases; nucleotides outside the gene matches: 7. This CDR3 spans 16 amino acids. The CDR3 region is CASSYSRTSGGHEQYF. The DNA for the CDR3 is TGTGCCAGCAGTTACTCGAGGACTAGCGGAGGCCACGAGCAGTACTTC.

This chain connects TRBV18 to TRBJ2-7; 9 bases agree with TRBD1. J was trimmed by 3 bases and V by 2 bases; bases with no gene match: 5. Per germline, CDR1 KGHSH and CDR2 LQKENI. This CDR3 is built from 15 residues. CDR3 coding DNA: TGTGCCAGCTCACCAGGGACAGGGACGGTCTACGAGCAGTACTTC. Amino acids: CASSPGTGTVYEQYF.

The V call is TRBV7-3, the J call TRBJ2-5; 9 bases are shared with TRBD2. Trimming cost V 3 bases and J 3 bases; bases outside gene matches: 8. Germline CDR1 SGHTA, CDR2 FQGTGA. CDR3 length: 16 amino acids. The CDR3, as DNA: TGTGCCAGCAGCTTTTCCGCGGCTAGCGGGGAAGAGACCCAGTACTTC. Residues: CASSFSAASGEETQYF.

This chain joins TRBV3-1 (or the pseudogene TRBV3-2) and TRBJ1-6; 7 positions agree with TRBD1. With V trimmed by 0 bases and J by 0 bases, 2 bases remained unmatched. CDR1 is LGHDT and CDR2 is YNNKEL in the germline V gene (reference sequence). CDR3 length: 17 residues. The CDR3, as DNA: TGTGCCAGCAGCCAAGATCCAGGGGGCTCCTATAATTCACCCCTCCACTTT. It specifies CASSQDPGGSYNSPLHF.

In this sample, this clone turned up once. V usage is TRBV7-8 and J usage is TRBJ2-1, with D possibly matching TRBD1 (6 bases). The V end lost 6 bases, the J end lost 10 bases, and 16 bases lay between the germline ends. Germline CDR1 reads SGHVS; CDR2 reads FQNEAQ. The CDR3 is 13 amino acids. The CDR3 region is CASSPGVGTEQFF. CDR3 nucleotide sequence: TGTGCCAGCAGTCCCGGTGTGGGGACAGAGCAGTTCTTC.

The J gene is TRBJ2-1, the V gene TRBV20-1, with 7 bases lining up with TRBD1. The ends lost 6 bases at V and 16 bases at J; junction bases unmatched: 12. The germline V gene encodes CDR1 DFQATT and CDR2 SNEGSKA (reference sequence). CDR3 size: 11 residues. CDR3 nucleotides: TGCAGTGCCGCCCAGGGGGACATTCGCTTCTTC. Translation: CSAAQGDIRFF.

The V and J genes are TRBV6-5 and TRBJ1-2, with 8 bases identical to TRBD1. The CDR3 contains 13 residues. V was clipped by 5 bases and J by 8 bases; unmatched bases: 7. CDR1 is MNHEY, CDR2 SVGAGI, per germline. The CDR3 bases are TGTGCCAGCAGTACTGGACAGGGTGGGGGCTACACCTTC. This gives the protein CASSTGQGGGYTF.

V and J are TRBV5-1 and TRBJ2-2; no clear D gene. Germline V gives CDR1 SGHRS, CDR2 YFSETQ. CDR3 size: 14 residues. V was trimmed by 0 bases and J by 3 bases, leaving 6 bases between them. The CDR3 region has the DNA TGCGCCAGCAGCTTGGGTCCAGACACCGGGGAGCTGTTTTTT. Its protein product is CASSLGPDTGELFF.

The genes are TRBV5-4 and TRBJ1-6; D possibly corresponds to TRBD1 (5 bases). Trimming removed 4 bases at V and 7 bases at J, with 18 bases between. Germline CDR1 reads SGHNT; CDR2 reads YYREEE (reference sequence). This CDR3 is built from 16 residues. This CDR3 reads CASSPRPGRGNSPLHF. The CDR3 bases are TGTGCCAGCAGCCCTCGACCGGGAAGGGGAAATTCACCCCTCCACTTT.

This clone was observed once. The gene calls are TRBV7-3 and TRBJ2-1; 7 nucleotides align to TRBD2. Germline V lookup: CDR1 SGHTA, CDR2 FQGTGA. The CDR3 has 18 amino acids. Trimming took 2 bases from V and 0 from J; bases not matched to a gene: 10. CDR3 nucleotides: TGTGCCAGCAGCTTACCATCGCGCCCGGGGGGCTCCTACAATGAGCAGTTCTTC. This encodes CASSLPSRPGGSYNEQFF.

The J gene is TRBJ2-7, the V gene TRBV7-9; D unclear. The CDR3 covers 12 residues. CDR1 and CDR2 from the germline V gene are SEHNR and FQNEAQ (reference sequence). Trimming cost V 5 bases and J 3 bases, with 8 bases left between them. Here the CDR3 DNA reads TGTGCCAGCAGCAGAGATGACTACGAGCAGTACTTC. Its translation is CASSRDDYEQYF.